Shown below are 27 T cell receptor beta chains from a single sample sequenced in a study of T cell responses to AZD1222 COVID-19 vaccine. Assay used: immunoSEQ multiplex PCR; TCRdb lists only in-frame clones, some missing. The table records 180,000 or so clones, around 90% of them present only once. The sequencing used peripheral blood, collected 28 days after the second AZD1222 dose. These receptors were taken from an adult who received the AZD1222 COVID-19 vaccine.

The chain couples TRBV7-2 to TRBJ1-5, with 9 bases lining up with TRBD1. The ends lost 0 bases at V and 11 bases at J; junction bases unmatched: 8. The germline CDR1 and CDR2 sequences are SGHTA and FQGNSA. The CDR3 runs 15 residues. CDR3 sequence: CASSLAGQGADSQHF. CDR3 in DNA: TGTGCCAGCAGCTTAGCGGGACAGGGTGCTGATTCCCAGCATTTT.

The J gene is TRBJ1-2, the V gene TRBV21-1; the D call in the table, TRBD1, was not verified against the DNA. TRBV21-1 is classified as a pseudogene. The CDR3 loop spans 11 amino acids. The CDR3 loop reads CASSRHLGYTF. For the CDR3, the DNA is TGTGCCAGCAGCAGGCATCTTGGCTACACCTTC.

The rearrangement joins TRBV7-2 to TRBJ2-1; D unclear. V was pared by 2 bases and J by 9 bases, with 20 bases between. Germline values: CDR1 SGHTA, CDR2 FQGNSA. CDR3 length: 16 amino acids. CDR3 nucleotide sequence: TGTGCCAGCAGCTTAAAATCCGGCAGGTCTATCACTGAGCAGTTCTTC. Amino acids: CASSLKSGRSITEQFF.

This clone appeared a few times. J is TRBJ2-3 and V is TRBV5-6; TRBD2 matches at 10 bases. The germline V gene encodes CDR1 SGHDT and CDR2 YYEEEE. CDR3 length: 17 amino acids. With V trimmed by 4 bases and J by 0 bases, 8 bases remained unmatched. In nucleotides, the CDR3 is TGTGCCAGCAGCCCTCTCACTAGCGGGGATAGCACAGATACGCAGTATTTT. Amino acid sequence: CASSPLTSGDSTDTQYF.

This clone was recorded only once. This chain uses TRBV3-1 (or the pseudogene TRBV3-2) with TRBJ2-5; 10 bases match TRBD1. Germline CDR1 is LGHDT and CDR2 is YNNKEL (reference sequence). The junction had 9 bases not matched to a gene; V was cut back by 4 bases and J by 4 bases. The CDR3 spans 16 residues. The CDR3, as DNA: TGTGCCAGCAGCCCGTCACCGGGACAGGGGAGAGAGACCCAGTACTTC. The encoded protein is CASSPSPGQGRETQYF.

V is TRBV13 and J is TRBJ2-7; D is possibly TRBD1 (6 bases). Trimming pared 8 bases from V and 5 bases from J, leaving 28 bases between. The germline gives CDR1 PRHDT, CDR2 FYEKMQ (reference sequence). The CDR3 contains 17 residues. CDR3 protein: CASSILKSFFRGNEQYF. CDR3 sequence (DNA): TGTGCCAGCTCAATCTTAAAGTCTTTTTTCAGGGGCAACGAGCAGTACTTC.

The chain combines TRBV5-4 with TRBJ2-7; D perhaps matches TRBD1 (6 bases). CDR3 length: 14 residues. Germline assignment: CDR1 SGHNT and CDR2 YYREEE (reference sequence). With 0 bases removed from V and 3 bases from J, the gap between germline ends came to 10 bases. The CDR3 bases are TGTGCCAGCAGCTTGGCCACGGACAGCTACGAGCAGTACTTC. This translates into CASSLATDSYEQYF. The whole variable domain, filled in from reference TRBV5-4 and TRBJ2-7, reads ETGVTQSPTHLIKTRGQQVTLRCSSQSGHNTVSWYQQALGQGPQFIFQYYREEENGRGNFPPRFSGLQFPNYSSELNVNALELDDSALYLCASSLATDSYEQYFGPGTRLTVT.

The V call is TRBV15, the J call TRBJ2-6, with 8 nucleotides matching TRBD1. This CDR3 is 18 amino acids long. V shed 1 base, J shed 0 bases, and the junction held 5 bases outside the gene matches. CDR1 LNHNV and CDR2 YYDKDF come from the germline V gene (reference sequence). Written as DNA, the CDR3 is TGTGCCACCAGCAGAGGGACAGGGTTTCCCTCTGGGGCCAACGTCCTGACTTTC. Encoded protein: CATSRGTGFPSGANVLTF.

J is TRBJ1-4 and V is TRBV9; D not certain. The length of the CDR3 is 15 residues. The germline gives CDR1 SGDLS, CDR2 YYNGEE. V was cut by 0 bases and J by 7 bases, with 13 bases left in between. In nucleotides, the CDR3 is TGTGCCAGCAGCGTAGCTTCGGGCTTACCTGAAAAACTGTTTTTT. Translation: CASSVASGLPEKLFF.

The chain employs TRBV5-1 and TRBJ2-3; TRBD2 matches at 7 bases. Germline trimming cut 3 bases from V and 0 bases from J; bases unmatched to any gene: 4. The CDR3 length is 15 residues. Germline CDR1 is SGHRS and CDR2 is YFSETQ. The DNA of the CDR3 is TGCGCCAGCAGCTCGGGAGGTGGAAGCACAGATACGCAGTATTTT. This codes for CASSSGGGSTDTQYF.

J is TRBJ2-5 and V is TRBV18; TRBD2 agrees at 8 bases. There are 16 residues in the CDR3. J was trimmed by 4 bases and V by 1 base; bases with no gene match: 8. Per germline, CDR1 KGHSH and CDR2 LQKENI. The CDR3 sequence: CASSPLAGRGRETQYF. CDR3 sequence (DNA): TGTGCCAGCTCACCACTAGCGGGGAGAGGTCGAGAGACCCAGTACTTC. The full variable domain, rest sourced from reference TRBV18 and TRBJ2-5, is NAGVMQNPRHLVRRRGQEARLRCSPMKGHSHVYWYRQLPEEGLKFMVYLQKENIIDESGMPKERFSAEFPKEGPSILRIQQVVRGDSAAYFCASSPLAGRGRETQYFGPGTRLLVL.

This clone was observed a single time. The chain employs TRBV5-4 and TRBJ1-3; D ambiguous. V lost 0 bases to trimming and J lost 2 bases, with 9 bases between them. In germline, CDR1 is SGHNT, CDR2 YYREEE (reference sequence). CDR3 length equals 15 residues. The CDR3 loop reads CASSLAGGPGNTIYF. The CDR3 DNA is TGTGCCAGCAGCTTGGCGGGCGGGCCTGGAAACACCATATATTTT.

This clone was counted once. In DNA, the CDR3 is TGTGCCAGCAGCGGAGTGGGACTAGCGGGGGGGCGGAATGAGCAGTTCTTC. Protein product: CASSGVGLAGGRNEQFF. The V and J genes are TRBV7-2 and TRBJ2-1; TRBD2 aligns across 16 bases. CDR1 is SGHTA and CDR2 is FQGNSA in the germline V gene. Trimming cost V 5 bases and J 7 bases; bases outside gene matches: 8. This CDR3 contains 17 residues.

The gene calls are TRBV11-3 and TRBJ2-2; D is ambiguous. This CDR3 contains 11 residues. Trimming cost V 3 bases and J 6 bases, with 2 bases left between them. CDR1 is SGHNT and CDR2 is YENEEA in the germline V gene. The CDR3 sequence is CASSFAGELFF. In nucleotides, the CDR3 is TGTGCCAGCAGCTTCGCCGGGGAGCTGTTTTTT.

The genes are TRBV27 and TRBJ2-5; 10 bases are a match to TRBD2. J was trimmed by 4 bases and V by 5 bases; bases with no gene match: 7. CDR1 and CDR2 from the germline V gene are MNHEY and SMNVEV (reference sequence). The CDR3 extends over 15 amino acids. Here the CDR3 DNA reads TGTGCCAGCAGTCCCCCGGGACTAGCGAGAGAGACCCAGTACTTC. Translated: CASSPPGLARETQYF.

The rearrangement joins TRBV19 to TRBJ2-5; 9 bases line up with TRBD2. The CDR3 consists of 15 residues. CDR1 is LNHDA, CDR2 SQIVND, per germline (reference sequence). The J segment lost 5 bases and the V segment lost 5 bases, leaving 9 bases of the junction unmatched. The CDR3 DNA sequence: TGTGCCAGTAGTGGCCGGCTAGCGGGGTTGGAGACCCAGTACTTC. Translated: CASSGRLAGLETQYF.

The chain carries TRBV14 and TRBJ2-3, with 7 bases aligning to TRBD2. J gave up 2 bases and V 3 bases, and 11 bases lay outside the gene matches. This CDR3 contains 17 residues. CDR1 SGHDN and CDR2 FVKESK come from the germline V gene. The chain's CDR3 is CASSQLRGGGYTDTQYF. The CDR3 DNA reads as TGTGCCAGCAGCCAGTTGAGGGGCGGGGGATACACAGATACGCAGTATTTT.

V gene TRBV28 combines with J gene TRBJ2-7; 7 bases fit TRBD1. The germline V gene encodes CDR1 MDHEN and CDR2 SYDVKM. J was trimmed by 7 bases and V by 6 bases; bases with no gene match: 6. This CDR3 spans 12 amino acids. CDR3 loop: CASRTTGIEQYF. The DNA for the CDR3 is TGTGCCAGCAGAACGACAGGGATTGAGCAGTACTTC.

The chain couples TRBV30 to TRBJ1-3; D uncertain. Trimming stripped 0 bases from V and 0 bases from J, with 6 bases between. Per germline, CDR1 GTSNPN and CDR2 SVGIG (reference sequence). This CDR3 spans 14 amino acids. As DNA, the CDR3 is TGTGCCTGGAGTGTGGTGCGCTCTGGAAACACCATATATTTT. As protein: CAWSVVRSGNTIYF.

The rearrangement links TRBV7-7 to TRBJ2-7; D gene ambiguous. The V gene's germline CDR1 is SSHAT and CDR2 FNYEAQ (reference sequence). The CDR3 sequence is 11 residues long. The DNA for the CDR3 is TGTGCGCTTTCCAGCTCCTACGAGCAGTACTTC. Its protein product is CALSSSYEQYF.

This sequence joins TRBV30 and TRBJ1-5; TRBD1 aligns across 9 bases. Germline V CDR1 and CDR2: GTSNPN, SVGIG (reference sequence). The trim removed 0 bases at V and 5 bases at J, leaving 17 bases unmatched. The CDR3 consists of 19 residues. The CDR3 bases are TGTGCCTGGAGTGTTACAGGGGGCTTAGGGGTTTCCTGGTATCAGCCCCAGCATTTT. As protein: CAWSVTGGLGVSWYQPQHF.

V usage is TRBV6-5 and J usage is TRBJ1-5, with D unclear. Trimming cost V 6 bases and J 3 bases, with 9 bases left between them. Germline V gives CDR1 MNHEY, CDR2 SVGAGI. The CDR3 has 13 amino acids. CDR3 in amino acids: CASREQFNQPQHF. DNA of the CDR3: TGTGCCAGCAGGGAGCAGTTCAATCAGCCCCAGCATTTT.

CDR3 amino acids: CASSPGTGDLEAFF. The CDR3, as DNA: TGTGCCAGCAGCCCCGGGACAGGGGACTTGGAAGCTTTCTTT. V usage is TRBV5-5 and J usage is TRBJ1-1, with TRBD1 matching 10 bases. Germline V lookup: CDR1 SGHKS, CDR2 YYEKEE (reference sequence). The V gene end was trimmed by 4 bases and the J gene end by 8 bases; junction bases not matched to a gene: 8. The CDR3 consists of 14 residues.

The rearrangement joins TRBV30 to TRBJ1-2; D unresolved. The germline V gene has CDR1 GTSNPN and CDR2 SVGIG (reference sequence). The CDR3 has 11 residues. The V end lost 4 bases, the J end lost 4 bases, and 7 bases lay between the germline ends. CDR3 amino acids: CAWNLAYGYTF. The CDR3 DNA reads as TGTGCCTGGAACCTAGCCTATGGCTACACCTTC.

V gene TRBV3-1 (or the pseudogene TRBV3-2) combines with J gene TRBJ2-1; TRBD1 aligns across 8 bases. J gave up 9 bases and V 4 bases, and 5 bases lay outside the gene matches. This CDR3 has 13 amino acids. Germline CDR1 LGHDT, CDR2 YNNKEL (reference sequence). In DNA, the CDR3 is TGTGCCAGCAGCCCAGGGGGCTCGGTTGAGCAGTTCTTC. Its protein product is CASSPGGSVEQFF.

The chain has TRBV3-1 (or the pseudogene TRBV3-2) and TRBJ2-7; the match to TRBD1 covers 7 bases. The V gene's germline CDR1 is LGHDT and CDR2 YNNKEL (reference sequence). The CDR3 extends over 14 amino acids. The ends lost 3 bases at V and 2 bases at J; junction bases unmatched: 4. DNA of the CDR3: TGTGCCAGCAGCCACCATGACAGGGCCTACGAGCAGTACTTC. Protein product: CASSHHDRAYEQYF.

The chain has TRBV7-9 and TRBJ1-5; 10 bases map to TRBD1. CDR1 and CDR2 from the germline V gene are SEHNR and FQNEAQ (reference sequence). After removal of 5 bases from V and 11 bases from J, the junction contained 3 bases not matched to a gene. The CDR3 is 12 residues long. As DNA, the CDR3 is TGTGCCAGCAGCGAGGGACAGGGGACCCAGCATTTT. Translation: CASSEGQGTQHF.